A single sample gave rise to the 20 T cell receptor beta chains below, sequenced in a study of blood T cell repertoires in COVID-19 (dated by TCRdb to about 2020). Library construction relied on the immunoSEQ multiplex PCR assay. TCRdb took over this immuneACCESS table, retaining in-frame rearrangements with V and J assigned. Such tables are incomplete; in checked studies, under half of the missing clones stem from an unresolved V gene, and the remainder is unexplained. For this sample there are 200,000 to 250,000 clones; roughly 80% appear just once. The ten largest clones represent 3% of the sample. The material sequenced was peripheral blood. The receptor set was obtained from a woman in her twenties or thirties who had recovered from COVID-19.

The chain joins TRBV7-2 to TRBJ1-1; the match to TRBD1 covers 9 bases. CDR3 length equals 15 residues. Germline trimming cut 5 bases from V and 4 bases from J; bases unmatched to any gene: 8. Germline CDR1 SGHTA, CDR2 FQGNSA. The CDR3 sequence: CASSPTGTGTTEAFF. The DNA for the CDR3 is TGTGCCAGCAGCCCAACCGGGACAGGGACCACTGAAGCTTTCTTT.

V gene TRBV3-1 (or the pseudogene TRBV3-2) combines with J gene TRBJ1-2; 8 positions agree with TRBD1. The CDR3 has 16 residues. With V trimmed by 1 base and J by 7 bases, 11 bases remained unmatched. From germline, CDR1 is LGHDT and CDR2 YNNKEL (reference sequence). CDR3 sequence (DNA): TGTGCCAGCAGCCAAGGGACAGGGTTGGCGGGCGCTGGCTACACCTTC. This translates into CASSQGTGLAGAGYTF.

The chain has TRBV5-5 and TRBJ2-7; TRBD2 matches at 7 bases. The germline V gene has CDR1 SGHKS and CDR2 YYEKEE (reference sequence). V shed 5 bases and J 6 bases; nucleotides not matched to a gene: 14. The length of the CDR3 is 15 residues. The CDR3 sequence: CASRPTAGSNSEQYF. The CDR3 DNA is TGTGCCAGCAGGCCGACAGCGGGATCCAACAGCGAGCAGTACTTC.

The chain joins TRBV19 to TRBJ2-1; D not certain. The CDR3 runs 15 residues. Trimming shortened V by 6 bases and J by 0 bases, and 12 bases separated the two germline ends. Germline CDR1 is LNHDA and CDR2 is SQIVND (reference sequence). CDR3 residues: CASSFLMSSYNEQFF. CDR3 DNA: TGTGCCAGTAGCTTTCTAATGAGCTCCTACAATGAGCAGTTCTTC. Looking up the rest from reference TRBV19 and TRBJ2-1 gives the full variable domain: DGGITQSPKYLFRKEGQNVTLSCEQNLNHDAMYWYRQDPGQGLRLIYYSQIVNDFQKGDIAEGYSVSREKKESFPLTVTSAQKNPTAFYLCASSFLMSSYNEQFFGPGTRLTVL.

The chain carries TRBV28 and TRBJ2-7; 7 positions agree with TRBD2. Trimming cost V 3 bases and J 2 bases; bases outside gene matches: 4. CDR1 and CDR2 (germline): MDHEN, SYDVKM. The CDR3 runs to 14 residues. The CDR3 DNA is TGTGCCAGCAGTTTCCCGGGGGGTCCCTACGAGCAGTACTTC. Its protein product is CASSFPGGPYEQYF.

V usage is TRBV18 and J usage is TRBJ1-2; 12 nucleotides agree with TRBD1. This CDR3 spans 16 amino acids. V gave up 2 bases and J gave up 8 bases; unmatched junction bases: 9. Germline assignment: CDR1 KGHSH and CDR2 LQKENI. The CDR3 loop reads CASSPMGQGASEGYTF. CDR3 sequence (DNA): TGTGCCAGCTCACCAATGGGACAGGGGGCTTCAGAAGGCTACACCTTC. The variable domain in full, with the rest retrieved from reference TRBV18 and TRBJ1-2, is NAGVMQNPRHLVRRRGQEARLRCSPMKGHSHVYWYRQLPEEGLKFMVYLQKENIIDESGMPKERFSAEFPKEGPSILRIQQVVRGDSAAYFCASSPMGQGASEGYTFGSGTRLTVV.

The genes are TRBV10-3 and TRBJ2-7; weak D call: TRBD1 (6 bases). CDR3 length: 16 amino acids. Germline-derived CDR1 and CDR2 are ENHRY and SYGVKD. Trimming took off 4 bases at V and 2 bases at J, with 18 bases between the two ends. CDR3 region: CAISVNSGAQAYEQYF. As DNA, the CDR3 is TGTGCCATCAGTGTGAACTCAGGGGCCCAAGCCTACGAGCAGTACTTC.

V and J are TRBV6-5 and TRBJ2-4; TRBD1 is a possible D gene (5 bases). CDR1 and CDR2 (germline): MNHEY, SVGAGI. CDR3 length: 15 residues. Trimming shortened V by 5 bases and J by 2 bases, and 13 bases separated the two germline ends. The chain's CDR3 is CASSPDRLTKNIQYF. The CDR3 nucleotides are TGTGCCAGCAGTCCCGACAGACTTACCAAAAACATTCAGTACTTC.

The J gene is TRBJ2-2, the V gene TRBV10-1; 7 nucleotides line up with TRBD1. CDR1 is WNHNN, CDR2 SYGVQD, per germline (reference sequence). The CDR3 runs to 15 residues. V lost 5 bases and J lost 5; bases outside the gene matches: 8. The CDR3 loop reads CASSHRDRKTGELFF. Here the CDR3 DNA reads TGCGCCAGCAGTCACCGGGACAGAAAGACCGGGGAGCTGTTTTTT.

J is TRBJ2-3 and V is TRBV11-3, with 13 bases identical to TRBD2. The germline V gene encodes CDR1 SGHNT and CDR2 YENEEA. The CDR3 spans 17 residues. V gave up 1 base and J gave up 4 bases; unmatched junction bases: 5. The chain's CDR3 is CASSLGTSGSNADTQYF. CDR3 DNA sequence: TGTGCCAGCAGCTTAGGGACTAGCGGGAGTAATGCAGATACGCAGTATTTT.

This chain links TRBV12-3 or TRBV12-4 with TRBJ1-5; the D gene is possibly TRBD1 (5 bases). The CDR3 loop spans 13 amino acids. V gave up 5 bases and J gave up 7 bases, with 12 bases separating them. The CDR3 DNA follows: TGTGCCAGCAGTAAGGGCAGGGCCCAGCCCCAGCATTTT. It is translated as CASSKGRAQPQHF.

At least ten counts were recorded for this clone. The gene calls are TRBV28 and TRBJ2-1; 11 nucleotides match TRBD2. From germline, CDR1 is MDHEN and CDR2 SYDVKM. The length of the CDR3 is 16 residues. J was trimmed by 13 bases and V by 1 base; bases with no gene match: 12. The CDR3 loop is CASSLLDAGLAAVQFF. The CDR3 nucleotides read TGTGCCAGCAGTTTATTAGACGCGGGACTAGCGGCAGTTCAGTTCTTC.

This rearrangement joins TRBV4-1 to TRBJ2-2; D remains unclear. The CDR3 length is 16 residues. The ends were cut back, 3 bases at V and 3 bases at J, with 14 bases in the middle. The germline V gene encodes CDR1 MGHRA and CDR2 YSYEKL. The CDR3 loop is CASSHRRMAHTGELFF. The CDR3 nucleotides read TGCGCCAGCAGCCACCGCAGGATGGCGCACACCGGGGAGCTGTTTTTT.

The rearrangement joins TRBV21-1 to TRBJ1-1; the DNA was not used to check the table's D call, TRBD1. TRBV21-1 is labeled a pseudogene. The CDR3 sequence is 15 residues long. The CDR3 loop reads CASSNSKGLGTEAFF. The CDR3 DNA reads as TGTGCCAGCAGCAACAGTAAGGGGCTAGGGACTGAAGCTTTCTTT.

This sequence joins TRBV10-3 and TRBJ1-1, with 12 bases identical to TRBD1. The CDR3 extends over 15 amino acids. From germline, CDR1 is ENHRY and CDR2 SYGVKD. With 5 bases clipped from V and 4 bases from J, the junction kept 5 bases outside the gene matches. CDR3 sequence (DNA): TGTGCCATCAGTAGGGGACAGGGGGCGCGCACTGAAGCTTTCTTT. Translation gives CAISRGQGARTEAFF.

This sequence joins TRBV5-1 and TRBJ1-4, with 7 bases lining up with TRBD1. CDR3 size: 15 residues. J was trimmed by 8 bases and V by 0 bases; bases with no gene match: 7. Germline V gene data show CDR1 as SGHRS and CDR2 as YFSETQ. DNA for the CDR3: TGCGCCAGCAGCTTGGCCGGGACAGAGGGGGAAAAACTGTTTTTT. It translates to CASSLAGTEGEKLFF.

The CDR3 coding sequence is TGCAGTGCTAGTCGGCAGGGTCTTTTTGTACAAGAGACCCAGTACTTC. This encodes CSASRQGLFVQETQYF. The rearrangement joins TRBV20-1 to TRBJ2-5; D possibly corresponds to TRBD1 (5 bases). Germline V gene sequence: CDR1 DFQATT, CDR2 SNEGSKA (reference sequence). The CDR3 has 16 amino acids. With 3 bases removed from V and 2 bases from J, the gap between germline ends came to 19 bases.

V usage is TRBV9 and J usage is TRBJ2-3; the D is unclear. V lost 1 base, J lost 9 bases, and 6 bases lay in between. The CDR3 length is 11 residues. Germline CDR1 and CDR2: SGDLS and YYNGEE. CDR3 residues: CASSVHSTQYF. The DNA for the CDR3 is TGTGCCAGCAGCGTACATAGCACGCAGTATTTT.

The chain combines TRBV6-5 with TRBJ2-2; 8 bases are a match to TRBD1. The CDR3 runs to 14 residues. Germline loops: CDR1 MNHEY, CDR2 SVGAGI. Losses at the gene ends were 6 bases for V and 8 bases for J; bases not matched to a gene: 8. CDR3 region: CASRRTGQRGELFF. Here the CDR3 DNA reads TGTGCCAGCAGACGGACAGGGCAGAGGGGGGAGCTGTTTTTT.

The chain is built from TRBV3-1 (or the pseudogene TRBV3-2) and TRBJ2-7; D perhaps matches TRBD2 (5 bases). This CDR3 has 11 residues. With 5 bases removed from V and 6 bases from J, the gap between germline ends came to 8 bases. Looked up from germline, CDR1 is LGHDT and CDR2 is YNNKEL (reference sequence). CDR3 residues: CASSSGSEQYF. The CDR3, as DNA: TGTGCCAGCAGCTCGGGAAGCGAGCAGTACTTC.